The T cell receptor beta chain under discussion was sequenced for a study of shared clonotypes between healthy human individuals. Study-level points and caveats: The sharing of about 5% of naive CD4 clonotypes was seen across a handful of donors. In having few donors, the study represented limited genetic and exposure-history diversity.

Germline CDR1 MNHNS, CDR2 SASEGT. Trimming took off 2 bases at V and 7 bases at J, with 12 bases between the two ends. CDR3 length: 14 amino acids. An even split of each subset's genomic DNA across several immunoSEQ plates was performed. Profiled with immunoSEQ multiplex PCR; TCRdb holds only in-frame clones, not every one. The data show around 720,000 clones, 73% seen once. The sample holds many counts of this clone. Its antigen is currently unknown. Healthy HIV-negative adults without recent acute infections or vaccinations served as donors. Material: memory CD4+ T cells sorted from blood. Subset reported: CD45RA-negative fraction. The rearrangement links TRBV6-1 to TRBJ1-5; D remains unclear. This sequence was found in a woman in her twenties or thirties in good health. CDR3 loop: CASSESSGNQPQHF. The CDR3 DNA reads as TGTGCCAGCAGTGAAAGTAGTGGGAACCAGCCCCAGCATTTT.